These 19 T cell receptor beta chains originate from one sample sequenced in a study of blood T cell repertoires in COVID-19. Sequenced by immunoSEQ multiplex PCR; TCRdb stores in-frame clones only, minus some. The table includes 100,000 to 150,000 clones, approximately 88% detected once. Sequencing input: peripheral blood. These receptors all stem from a man between 70 and 80 years old with active COVID-19.

The chain carries TRBV10-3 and TRBJ2-1, with 12 bases identical to TRBD2. Germline CDR1 ENHRY, CDR2 SYGVKD. The CDR3 has 17 residues. With V trimmed by 6 bases and J by 8 bases, 14 bases remained unmatched. CDR3 residues: CAISSRLRTSGADEQFF. CDR3 coding DNA: TGTGCCATCAGCTCCCGGCTCAGGACTAGCGGGGCCGATGAGCAGTTCTTC.

CDR3 protein: CASSVSFSGTGGQETQYF. CDR3 sequence (DNA): TGTGCCAGCAGCGTCAGTTTCTCCGGGACAGGGGGCCAAGAGACCCAGTACTTC. V and J are TRBV9 and TRBJ2-5, with TRBD1 matching over 11 bases. The CDR3 is 18 amino acids. With 2 bases clipped from V and 1 base from J, the junction kept 10 bases outside the gene matches. The germline CDR1 and CDR2 sequences are SGDLS and YYNGEE.

The chain combines TRBV4-2 with TRBJ2-1, with TRBD2 matching over 9 bases. Germline CDR1 is LGHNA and CDR2 is YNFKEQ. V lost 6 bases to trimming and J lost 9 bases; unmatched junction nucleotides: 9. This CDR3 region has 14 residues. CDR3 nucleotides: TGTGCCAGCAGGCCCGGACTAGCGTCGGCTGAGCAGTTCTTC. It codes for CASRPGLASAEQFF.

The chain couples TRBV5-1 to TRBJ2-3; 7 bases fit TRBD1. CDR1 SGHRS and CDR2 YFSETQ come from the germline V gene. The ends lost 4 bases at V and 2 bases at J; junction bases unmatched: 7. This CDR3 contains 15 residues. CDR3 in amino acids: CASSTGQPVTDTQYF. CDR3 DNA: TGCGCCAGCAGCACGGGACAGCCAGTCACAGATACGCAGTATTTT.

J is TRBJ1-2 and V is TRBV5-1, with 7 bases matching TRBD1. Unmatched junction bases numbered 7, after V lost 3 bases and J lost 5 bases. Germline assignment: CDR1 SGHRS and CDR2 YFSETQ. This CDR3 spans 14 amino acids. The CDR3 sequence: CASSSPGQLYGYTF. Written as DNA, the CDR3 is TGCGCCAGCAGCTCCCCGGGACAGCTATATGGCTACACCTTC.

The CDR3 nucleotides are TGTGCCAGCAGCATAGGGACAGCCTATGGCTACACCTTC. This translates into CASSIGTAYGYTF. The chain combines TRBV6-5 with TRBJ1-2, with 7 bases lining up with TRBD1. V dropped 6 bases and J dropped 4; count of bases not matched to a gene: 5. This CDR3 is 13 amino acids long. Germline assignment: CDR1 MNHEY and CDR2 SVGAGI.

This sequence joins TRBV7-8 and TRBJ1-2, with TRBD1 identical over 9 bases. CDR1 and CDR2 from the germline V gene are SGHVS and FQNEAQ. This CDR3 spans 15 amino acids. V gave up 4 bases and J gave up 4 bases; unmatched junction bases: 7. The CDR3 region is CASSSPRTGVYGYTF. Written as DNA, the CDR3 is TGTGCCAGCAGCTCACCCCGGACAGGGGTCTATGGCTACACCTTC.

J is TRBJ2-5 and V is TRBV9; no firm D call. The CDR3 has 13 residues. The ends were cut back, 0 bases at V and 2 bases at J, with 5 bases in the middle. Germline lookup yields CDR1 SGDLS and CDR2 YYNGEE. Here the CDR3 DNA reads TGTGCCAGCAGCGTAGGGCCGCAAGAGACCCAGTACTTC. Translated: CASSVGPQETQYF.

The DNA for the CDR3 is TGTGCCAGCAGCCTCACGGAGAATCAGCCCCAGCATTTT. This sequence encodes CASSLTENQPQHF. The chain couples TRBV12-3 or TRBV12-4 to TRBJ1-5, with D hard to call. Trimming took off 6 bases at V and 4 bases at J, with 10 bases between the two ends. The CDR3 sequence is 13 residues long.

The chain couples TRBV30 to TRBJ2-7; a possible D gene is TRBD1 (5 bases). Germline V CDR1 and CDR2: GTSNPN, SVGIG (reference sequence). This CDR3 is built from 12 residues. The V end lost 1 base, the J end lost 5 bases, and 9 bases lay between the germline ends. Here the CDR3 reads CAWSGGGHEQYF. The CDR3 DNA follows: TGTGCCTGGAGTGGGGGCGGCCACGAGCAGTACTTC.

CDR3 DNA sequence: TGTGCCAGCAGTGAACCCTCGGTTGGCACCGGGGAGCTGTTTTTT. This codes for CASSEPSVGTGELFF. The V gene is TRBV2, the J gene TRBJ2-2; no reliable D call. Looked up from germline, CDR1 is SNHLY and CDR2 is FYNNEI. CDR3 length: 15 residues. Trimming shortened V by 2 bases and J by 4 bases, and 11 bases separated the two germline ends.

In DNA form, the CDR3 reads TGTGCCAGCACCCTAACCGGGACTAGCCATCAAGAGACCCAGTACTTC. This codes for CASTLTGTSHQETQYF. J is TRBJ2-5 and V is TRBV28, with TRBD2 identical over 9 bases. The CDR3 runs 16 residues. With V trimmed by 7 bases and J by 2 bases, 11 bases remained unmatched. Germline CDR1 reads MDHEN; CDR2 reads SYDVKM.

V usage is TRBV5-1 and J usage is TRBJ1-6; 8 nucleotides agree with TRBD1. Germline loops: CDR1 SGHRS, CDR2 YFSETQ. Losses at the gene ends were 0 bases for V and 10 bases for J; bases not matched to a gene: 9. This CDR3 contains 16 residues. The CDR3 DNA follows: TGCGCCAGCAGCTTGGAAGGGCCGGACAGGGTGTCACCCCTCCACTTT. This translates into CASSLEGPDRVSPLHF. The variable domain in full, with the rest retrieved from reference TRBV5-1 and TRBJ1-6, is KAGVTQTPRYLIKTRGQQVTLSCSPISGHRSVSWYQQTPGQGLQFLFEYFSETQRNKGNFPGRFSGRQFSNSRSEMNVSTLELGDSALYLCASSLEGPDRVSPLHFGNGTRLTVT.

The chain employs TRBV2 and TRBJ2-7, with 11 nucleotides matching TRBD2. This CDR3 comprises 14 residues. With 5 bases clipped from V and 4 bases from J, the junction kept 4 bases outside the gene matches. CDR1 SNHLY and CDR2 FYNNEI come from the germline V gene. CDR3 bases: TGTGCCAGCAGTCCCCTAGCGGGAGGTTACGAGCAGTACTTC. It encodes CASSPLAGGYEQYF.

This clone was recorded once. CDR3 residues: CASSRIQGFGYTF. The CDR3 region has the DNA TGTGCCAGCAGTCGTATACAGGGGTTTGGCTACACCTTC. V and J are TRBV6-5 and TRBJ1-2, with 7 bases matching TRBD1. Germline CDR1 MNHEY, CDR2 SVGAGI. V was clipped by 5 bases and J by 7 bases; unmatched bases: 7. This CDR3 has 13 residues.

This clone was found once. The chain carries TRBV6-2 or TRBV6-3 and TRBJ1-5; 9 bases agree with TRBD1. Germline V CDR1 and CDR2: MNHEY, SVGEGT. The J segment lost 3 bases and the V segment lost 6 bases, leaving 6 bases of the junction unmatched. The CDR3 totals 15 residues. This CDR3 reads CASSPGQGFNQPQHF. The DNA of the CDR3 is TGTGCCAGCAGCCCGGGACAGGGTTTCAATCAGCCCCAGCATTTT.

The CDR3 DNA reads as TGTGCCAGCAGCTCTGGGACTAGCGGGGTCCTCGATACAGATACGCAGTATTTT. It codes for CASSSGTSGVLDTDTQYF. The gene calls are TRBV7-2 and TRBJ2-3; TRBD2 agrees at 13 bases. The V gene end was trimmed by 4 bases and the J gene end by 3 bases; junction bases not matched to a gene: 10. Germline loops: CDR1 SGHTA, CDR2 FQGNSA. This CDR3 is built from 18 residues.

The V gene is TRBV29-1, the J gene TRBJ1-1, with TRBD1 matching over 10 bases. The junction had 9 bases not matched to a gene; V was cut back by 1 base and J by 10 bases. The CDR3 runs 14 residues. Germline V CDR1 and CDR2: SQVTM, ANQGSEA. This chain's CDR3 is CSVEATGGLGGAFF. The CDR3 nucleotides read TGCAGCGTTGAAGCGACAGGGGGCCTGGGTGGAGCTTTCTTT.

The rearrangement uses TRBV24-1 and TRBJ2-5; 7 nucleotides align to TRBD1. The germline V gene encodes CDR1 KGHDR and CDR2 SFDVKD. This CDR3 comprises 17 residues. V shed 5 bases and J 5 bases; nucleotides not matched to a gene: 16. The CDR3 bases are TGTGCCACCAGTGTCGGGGACAGAAAGGCTAAGGGGGAGACCCAGTACTTC. Its translation is CATSVGDRKAKGETQYF.